The subject of this entry is one TCR beta chain. Its antigen is as yet unknown. Unique molecular identifiers tagged the TCRbeta library. MiXCR, applied by TCRdb to the PCR reads, yields one record per CDR3 protein. The sample consists of approximately 980,000 distinct CDR3 sequences, around 30% of them appearing once. Per the germline V gene, CDR1 is SGHTA and CDR2 is FQGNSA. V was cut by 2 bases and J by 2 bases, with 12 bases left in between. This CDR3 region has 15 residues. The sample belongs to a study of T-cell reconstitution after alpha-beta-depleted transplantation in children. Findings of the study overall: By one year post-transplant, T-cell counts and diversity largely arose from T cells that were newly produced. Expanded graft clones, several hundred of them, were reportedly the source of alpha-beta T cells about two months after transplant. The origin of high day-60 TCRbeta diversity in some patients lay in surviving recipient T cells and thymic progenitors.

The V and J genes are TRBV7-2 and TRBJ2-5; maybe TRBD1 (6 bases). Material: PBMCs, mostly from graft donor cells, obtained 360 days after TCRalphabeta/CD19-depleted stem cell transplant. This TCR came from a boy under two years old who had a stem cell transplant for SCID, so the T cells may come from the graft donor. CDR3 DNA sequence: TGTGCCAGCAGCTTATCCAGGGACATACAAGAGACCCAGTACTTC. Translation: CASSLSRDIQETQYF.